The 7 T cell receptor beta chains given below trace back to one sample, sequenced in a study of PD-1 blockade in mismatch repair-deficient tumors (dated by TCRdb to 2015 to 2018). Receptor amplification or capture employed the immunoSEQ multiplex PCR assay. Imported from immuneACCESS, the table was reduced by TCRdb to in-frame sequences with V and J called. These copies leave out some clones; in studies compared against another copy, an unresolved V gene accounts for under half, and the cause of the remainder is not known. This sample is represented by over 30,000 clones; around 80% of them were singletons. The ten largest clones represent approximately 3.1% of the sample. The material was PBMCs, obtained approximately 6 weeks after starting pembrolizumab. The receptor source for this set is an adult with mismatch repair-deficient cancer.

The chain carries TRBV5-1 and TRBJ1-3, with TRBD1 identical over 7 bases. Trimming took 4 bases from V and 2 from J; bases not matched to a gene: 3. Germline values: CDR1 SGHRS, CDR2 YFSETQ. The CDR3 is made up of 14 amino acids. The CDR3 loop is CASSDQGAGNTIYF. The CDR3 region has the DNA TGCGCCAGCAGCGACCAGGGGGCTGGAAACACCATATATTTT.

V and J are TRBV19 and TRBJ2-7; 9 nucleotides match TRBD2. CDR1 and CDR2 (germline): LNHDA, SQIVND (reference sequence). The V and J ends lost 2 bases and 2 bases, in that order; junction bases with no gene match: 16. The CDR3 covers 19 residues. DNA for the CDR3: TGTGCCAGTAGTATATTTTTTAGGGGAAGCGGGGGGCCTCCCTACGAGCAGTACTTC. Its protein product is CASSIFFRGSGGPPYEQYF.

The chain is built from TRBV30 and TRBJ2-1, with a tentative D call TRBD2 (6 bases). This CDR3 has 14 amino acids. Between the trimmed V and J ends, which lost 4 bases and 9 bases, there was a span of 19 bases. Germline CDR1 GTSNPN, CDR2 SVGIG (reference sequence). CDR3 amino acids: CAWTPRVGGGEQFF. The CDR3 DNA reads TGTGCCTGGACCCCCAGGGTCGGGGGAGGTGAGCAGTTCTTC.

The chain recombines TRBV7-2 with TRBJ2-1; TRBD2 agrees at 10 bases. The J segment lost 6 bases and the V segment lost 1 base, leaving 3 bases of the junction unmatched. The germline CDR1 and CDR2 sequences are SGHTA and FQGNSA. The CDR3 is 15 amino acids. For the CDR3, the DNA is TGTGCCAGCAGCTTAGAGGGACTAGCGACCAATGAGCAGTTCTTC. Amino acid sequence: CASSLEGLATNEQFF. The full variable domain, in which reference TRBV7-2 and TRBJ2-1 provide the parts outside the CDR3, is GAGVSQSPSNKVTEKGKDVELRCDPISGHTALYWYRQSLGQGLEFLIYFQGNSAPDKSGLPSDRFSAERTGGSVSTLTIQRTQQEDSAVYLCASSLEGLATNEQFFGPGTRLTVL.

The chain carries TRBV6-6 and TRBJ2-1, with D perhaps TRBD1 (6 bases). This CDR3 is built from 13 residues. Trimming shortened V by 6 bases and J by 5 bases, and 11 bases separated the two germline ends. Germline V gene data show CDR1 as MNHNY and CDR2 as SVGAGI (reference sequence). The CDR3 DNA is TGTGCCAGCAGCCCCCGACAGGACAATGAGCAGTTCTTC. Translation: CASSPRQDNEQFF.

V gene TRBV11-3 combines with J gene TRBJ1-6; TRBD1 matches at 10 bases. CDR1 is SGHNT and CDR2 is YENEEA in the germline V gene. With V trimmed by 5 bases and J by 7 bases, 5 bases remained unmatched. The CDR3 totals 15 residues. Written as DNA, the CDR3 is TGTGCCAGCAGCCCGACAGGGGGCGGGAATTCACCCCTCCACTTT. Translating gives CASSPTGGGNSPLHF.

The chain couples TRBV23-1 to TRBJ2-5; 7 nucleotides align to TRBD1. TRBV23-1 carries the ORF label, with uncertain function. This CDR3 is built from 15 residues. After removal of 4 bases from V and 1 base from J, the junction contained 6 bases not matched to a gene. Here the CDR3 DNA reads TGCGCCAGCAGTCTAAACAGGGGTTTCCAAGAGACCCAGTACTTC. This sequence encodes CASSLNRGFQETQYF.